A selection of T cell receptor beta chains follows, all from one sample in a study of blood T cell repertoires in COVID-19. Sequenced by immunoSEQ multiplex PCR; TCRdb stores in-frame clones only, minus some. Among 99,000 or so clones listed, about 80% were seen once. The material sequenced was peripheral blood. Source of these receptors: a man aged 60-69 years with acute or convalescent COVID-19. Both conserved end residues are part of each CDR3. A D gene is named only where the DNA matches it firmly. Clone size is stated in some rows and not others, as once, few, many or a class when expanded.

TRBD2	17	TRBV19	-	TRBJ2-2	CASSPRPGLGYTGELFF	TGTGCCAGTAGTCCGAGACCGGGACTAGGGTACACCGGGGAGCTGTTTTTT
-	14	TRBV2	-	TRBJ2-3	CASSITSYADTQYF	TGTGCCAGCAGTATCACTAGTTACGCAGATACGCAGTATTTT
TRBD1	17	TRBV10-3	-	TRBJ1-4	CAISESKAGTGEEKLFF	TGTGCCATCAGTGAGTCGAAAGCCGGGACAGGGGAAGAAAAACTGTTTTTT
TRBD2	15	TRBV5-1	few	TRBJ2-3	CASSFEVAGADTQYF	TGCGCCAGCAGCTTTGAGGTAGCGGGGGCAGATACGCAGTATTTT
-	15	TRBV20-1	-	TRBJ2-6	CSASHSNSGANVLTF	TGCAGTGCTAGTCACTCGAACTCTGGGGCCAACGTCCTGACTTTC
-	13	TRBV6-1	-	TRBJ1-5	CASSEVADQPQHF	TGTGCCAGCAGTGAAGTAGCCGATCAGCCCCAGCATTTT
-	15	TRBV9	-	TRBJ1-4	CASSVGVRGNEKLFF	TGTGCCAGCAGCGTAGGGGTTAGAGGCAATGAAAAACTGTTTTTT
-	14	TRBV3-1/TRBV3-2	-	TRBJ2-3	CASSQREGTDTQYF	TGTGCCAGCAGCCAAAGGGAGGGCACAGATACGCAGTATTTT
-	12	TRBV29-1	-	TRBJ2-1	CSVGGGRSEQFF	TGCAGCGTTGGAGGGGGTAGAAGTGAGCAGTTCTTC
TRBD1	17	TRBV6-1	once	TRBJ2-7	CASSDRGQIMRGYEQYF	TGTGCCAGCAGTGACCGGGGACAGATTATGAGGGGCTACGAGCAGTACTTC
TRBD1	15	TRBV3-1/TRBV3-2	-	TRBJ1-2	CASSLRQGAGYGYTF	TGTGCCAGCAGCCTCCGACAGGGGGCGGGCTATGGCTACACCTTC
TRBD1	15	TRBV6-2/TRBV6-3	-	TRBJ1-5	CASSTGQGDNQPQHF	TGTGCCAGCAGCACCGGACAGGGGGACAATCAGCCCCAGCATTTT
TRBD1	14	TRBV11-2	-	TRBJ1-5	CASSLAGTGFPQHF	TGTGCCAGCAGCTTAGCAGGGACAGGGTTTCCCCAGCATTTT
TRBD2	13	TRBV19	-	TRBJ2-2	CASCAGVAGELFF	TGTGCCAGTTGTGCGGGAGTGGCCGGGGAGCTGTTTTTT
TRBD2	15	TRBV7-9	many	TRBJ2-1	CASRRTSGRAGEQFF	TGTGCCAGCAGACGGACTAGCGGGAGGGCGGGTGAGCAGTTCTTC
TRBD2	19	TRBV5-1	-	TRBJ2-1	CASSGGLAGVSSSYNEQFF	TGCGCCAGCAGCGGGGGACTAGCGGGAGTATCGAGCTCCTACAATGAGCAGTTCTTC
TRBD2	19	TRBV4-1	-	TRBJ2-1	CASSQGLAGHRNYYNEQFF	TGCGCCAGCAGCCAAGGACTAGCGGGACACCGAAATTACTACAATGAGCAGTTCTTC
TRBD2	17	TRBV27	few	TRBJ2-7	CASSFSRAGGPPYEQYF	TGTGCCAGCAGTTTCTCTCGAGCGGGAGGCCCTCCCTACGAGCAGTACTTC
TRBD2	16	TRBV27	-	TRBJ2-1	CASSFLGLAGGNEQFF	TGTGCCAGCTCCTTTTTAGGACTAGCGGGAGGAAATGAGCAGTTCTTC
-	14	TRBV7-6	-	TRBJ2-2	CASSFRQFTGELFF	TGTGCCAGCAGCTTTCGACAGTTCACCGGGGAGCTGTTTTTT
TRBD1	17	TRBV28	-	TRBJ1-6	CASSTDRAGLYNSPLHF	TGTGCCAGCAGTACAGACAGGGCTGGGCTATATAATTCACCCCTCCACTTT
TRBD2	14	TRBV10-1	-	TRBJ2-3	CASAAGGRSYTQYF	TGCGCCAGCGCAGCGGGAGGGCGCTCGTATACGCAGTATTTT
-	15	TRBV2	-	TRBJ1-1	CASRTTGGTNTEAFF	TGTGCCAGCAGAACAACGGGGGGGACCAACACTGAAGCTTTCTTT
-	16	TRBV3-1/TRBV3-2	-	TRBJ2-2	CASSVSPRVDTGELFF	TGTGCCAGCAGCGTAAGTCCCCGGGTAGACACCGGGGAGCTGTTTTTT
-	13	TRBV6-5	-	TRBJ2-1	CASNLTPNNEQFF	TGTGCCAGCAACTTGACACCCAACAATGAGCAGTTCTTC
TRBD2	16	TRBV11-2	-	TRBJ2-1	CASSLVFGRVNNEQFF	TGTGCCAGCAGCTTAGTATTCGGGAGGGTCAACAATGAGCAGTTCTTC
TRBD1	15	TRBV19	few	TRBJ1-6	CASSIETGSNSPLHF	TGTGCCAGTAGTATAGAGACAGGGTCTAATTCACCCCTCCACTTT
TRBD1	12	TRBV28	-	TRBJ1-4	CASSRGSEKLFF	TGTGCCAGCTCCAGGGGGAGTGAAAAACTGTTTTTT
TRBD2	15	TRBV28	-	TRBJ2-7	CASSLGGDRGYEQYF	TGTGCCAGCAGTTTAGGGGGGGACCGGGGCTACGAGCAGTACTTC
TRBD2	17	TRBV10-3	-	TRBJ2-1	CAISESISSGNSNEQFF	TGTGCCATCAGTGAGTCGATTTCAAGCGGGAACTCCAATGAGCAGTTCTTC
-	13	TRBV5-4	many	TRBJ1-2	CASSGMAGGGYTF	TGTGCCAGCAGCGGGATGGCTGGGGGCGGCTACACCTTC
-	15	TRBV3-1/TRBV3-2	-	TRBJ1-5	CASSQGPGLNQPQHF	TGTGCCAGCAGCCAAGGGCCAGGACTTAATCAGCCCCAGCATTTT
TRBD2	18	TRBV28	-	TRBJ2-1	CASSPLAGVRRAYNEQFF	TGTGCCAGCAGTCCGCTAGCGGGAGTCAGACGAGCATACAATGAGCAGTTCTTC
-	14	TRBV19	-	TRBJ1-2	CASSIRQPNYGYTF	TGTGCCAGTAGTATCCGACAGCCCAACTATGGCTACACCTTC
TRBD1	15	TRBV5-1	-	TRBJ2-7	CASSSTGGSAYEQYF	TGCGCCAGCAGCTCCACAGGGGGATCGGCCTACGAGCAGTACTTC
TRBD1	16	TRBV7-8	once	TRBJ2-2	CASSPLRTGGIGELFF	TGTGCCAGCAGCCCCCTTAGGACAGGGGGCATCGGGGAGCTGTTTTTT
-	14	TRBV19	-	TRBJ1-1	CASTKQVLNTEAFF	TGTGCCAGTACTAAACAGGTGCTGAACACTGAAGCTTTCTTT
-	15	TRBV28	-	TRBJ1-5	CASMARGRGNQPQHF	TGTGCCAGCATGGCCAGGGGAAGGGGCAATCAGCCCCAGCATTTT
-	15	TRBV3-1/TRBV3-2	-	TRBJ1-3	CASSQAVTSGNTIYF	TGTGCCAGCAGCCAAGCGGTCACCTCTGGAAACACCATATATTTT
-	14	TRBV24-1	-	TRBJ2-7	CATSQTGALDEQYF	TGTGCCACCAGTCAGACAGGCGCCTTGGACGAGCAGTACTTC